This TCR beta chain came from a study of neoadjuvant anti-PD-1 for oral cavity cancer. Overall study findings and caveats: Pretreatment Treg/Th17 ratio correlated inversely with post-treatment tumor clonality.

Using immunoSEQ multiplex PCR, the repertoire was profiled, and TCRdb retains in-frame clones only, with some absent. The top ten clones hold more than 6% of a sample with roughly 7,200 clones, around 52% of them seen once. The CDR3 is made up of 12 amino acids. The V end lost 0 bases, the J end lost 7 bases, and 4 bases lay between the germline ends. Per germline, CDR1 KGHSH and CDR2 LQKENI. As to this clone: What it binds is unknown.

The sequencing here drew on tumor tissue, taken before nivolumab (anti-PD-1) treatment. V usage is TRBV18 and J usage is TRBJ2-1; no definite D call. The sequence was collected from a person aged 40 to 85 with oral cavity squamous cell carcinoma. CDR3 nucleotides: TGTGCCAGCTCACCACCGGGTAATGAGCAGTTCTTC. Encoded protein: CASSPPGNEQFF.